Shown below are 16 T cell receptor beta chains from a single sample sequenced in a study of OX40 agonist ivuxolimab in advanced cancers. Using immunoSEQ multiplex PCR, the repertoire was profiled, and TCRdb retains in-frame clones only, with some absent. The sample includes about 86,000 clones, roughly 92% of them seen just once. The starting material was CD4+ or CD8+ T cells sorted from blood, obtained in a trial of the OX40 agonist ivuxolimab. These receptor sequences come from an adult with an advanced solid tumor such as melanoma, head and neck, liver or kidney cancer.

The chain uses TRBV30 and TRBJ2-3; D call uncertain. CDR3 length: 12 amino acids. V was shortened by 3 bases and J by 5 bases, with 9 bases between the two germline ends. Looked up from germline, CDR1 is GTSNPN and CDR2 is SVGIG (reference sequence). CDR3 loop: CAWRGSGDTQYF. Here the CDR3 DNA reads TGTGCCTGGAGGGGATCGGGAGATACGCAGTATTTT.

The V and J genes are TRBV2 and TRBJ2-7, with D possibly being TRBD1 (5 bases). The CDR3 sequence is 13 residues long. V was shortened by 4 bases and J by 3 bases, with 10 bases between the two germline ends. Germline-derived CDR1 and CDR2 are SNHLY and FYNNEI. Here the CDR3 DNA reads TGTGCCAGCAGTGGACAGAGCGTCTACGAGCAGTACTTC. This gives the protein CASSGQSVYEQYF.

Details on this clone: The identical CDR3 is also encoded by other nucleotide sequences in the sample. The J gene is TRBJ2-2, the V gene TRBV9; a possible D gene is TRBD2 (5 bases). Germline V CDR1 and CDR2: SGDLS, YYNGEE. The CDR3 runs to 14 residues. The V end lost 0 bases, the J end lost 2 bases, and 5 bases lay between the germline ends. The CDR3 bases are TGTGCCAGCAGCGTAGCGGGAAACACCGGGGAGCTGTTTTTT. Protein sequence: CASSVAGNTGELFF.

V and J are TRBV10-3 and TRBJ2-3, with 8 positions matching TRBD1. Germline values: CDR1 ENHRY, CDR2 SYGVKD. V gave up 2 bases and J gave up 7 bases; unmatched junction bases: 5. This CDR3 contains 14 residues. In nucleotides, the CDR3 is TGTGCCATCAGTGAGGGCTCAGGGGGCAATACGCAGTATTTT. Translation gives CAISEGSGGNTQYF.

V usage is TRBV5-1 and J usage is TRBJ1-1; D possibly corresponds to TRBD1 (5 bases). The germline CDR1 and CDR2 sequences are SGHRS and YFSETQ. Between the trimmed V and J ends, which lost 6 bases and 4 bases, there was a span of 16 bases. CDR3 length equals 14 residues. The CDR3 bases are TGCGCCAGCACCGAATGGGGCGAGGGCACTGAAGCTTTCTTT. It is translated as CASTEWGEGTEAFF.

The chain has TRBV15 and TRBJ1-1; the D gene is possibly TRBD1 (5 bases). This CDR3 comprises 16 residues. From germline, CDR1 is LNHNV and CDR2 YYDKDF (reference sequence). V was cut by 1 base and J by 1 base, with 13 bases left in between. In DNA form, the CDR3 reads TGTGCCACCAGCAGAGGGACCGGGACTCCGAACACTGAAGCTTTCTTT. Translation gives CATSRGTGTPNTEAFF.

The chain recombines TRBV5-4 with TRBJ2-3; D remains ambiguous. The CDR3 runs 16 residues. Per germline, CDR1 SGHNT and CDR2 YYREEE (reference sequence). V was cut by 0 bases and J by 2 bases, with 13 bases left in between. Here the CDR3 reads CASSLVPGSLTDTQYF. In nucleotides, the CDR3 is TGTGCCAGCAGCTTGGTTCCGGGTAGTCTCACAGATACGCAGTATTTT.

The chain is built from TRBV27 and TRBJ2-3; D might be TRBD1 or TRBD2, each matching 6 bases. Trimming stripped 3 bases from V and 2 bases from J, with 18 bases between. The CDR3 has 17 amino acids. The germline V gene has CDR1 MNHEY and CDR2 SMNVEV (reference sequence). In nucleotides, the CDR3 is TGTGCCAGCAGTTTGGGGGGCCGTGGGAGTCTCACAGATACGCAGTATTTT. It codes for CASSLGGRGSLTDTQYF.

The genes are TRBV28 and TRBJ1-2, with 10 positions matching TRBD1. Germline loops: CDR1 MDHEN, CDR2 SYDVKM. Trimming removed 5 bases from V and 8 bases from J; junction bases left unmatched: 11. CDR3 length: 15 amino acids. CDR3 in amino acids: CASSGETGGLIGYTF. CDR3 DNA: TGTGCCAGCAGTGGAGAGACAGGGGGCTTGATCGGCTACACCTTC.

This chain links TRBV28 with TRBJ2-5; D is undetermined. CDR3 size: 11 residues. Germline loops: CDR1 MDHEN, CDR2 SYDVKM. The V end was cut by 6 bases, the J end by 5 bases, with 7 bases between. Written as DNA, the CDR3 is TGTGCCAGCAGGGTGTTGGAGACCCAGTACTTC. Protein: CASRVLETQYF.

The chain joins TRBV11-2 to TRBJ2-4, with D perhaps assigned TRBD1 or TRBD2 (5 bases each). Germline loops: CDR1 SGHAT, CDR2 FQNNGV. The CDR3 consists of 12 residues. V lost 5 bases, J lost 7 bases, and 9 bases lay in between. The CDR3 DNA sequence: TGTGCCAGCAGCACCGGGACCAACATTCAGTACTTC. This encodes CASSTGTNIQYF.

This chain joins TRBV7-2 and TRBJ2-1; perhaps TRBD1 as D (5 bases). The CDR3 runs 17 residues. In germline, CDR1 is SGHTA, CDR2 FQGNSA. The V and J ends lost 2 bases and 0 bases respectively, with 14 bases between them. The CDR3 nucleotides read TGTGCCAGCAGCTTAATTAGGACAACAAGCTCCTACAATGAGCAGTTCTTC. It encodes CASSLIRTTSSYNEQFF.

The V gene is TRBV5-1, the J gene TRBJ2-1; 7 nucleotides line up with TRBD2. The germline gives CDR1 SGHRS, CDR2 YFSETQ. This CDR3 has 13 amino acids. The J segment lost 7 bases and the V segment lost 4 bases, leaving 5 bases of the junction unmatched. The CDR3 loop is CASSPGLPNEQFF. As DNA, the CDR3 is TGCGCCAGCAGCCCGGGACTACCAAATGAGCAGTTCTTC.

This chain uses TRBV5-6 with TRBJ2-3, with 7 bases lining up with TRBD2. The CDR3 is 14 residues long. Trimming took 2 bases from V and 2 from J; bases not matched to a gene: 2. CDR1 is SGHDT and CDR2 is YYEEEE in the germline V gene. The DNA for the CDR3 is TGTGCCAGCAGCTTTCTAGCGGTCACAGATACGCAGTATTTT. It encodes CASSFLAVTDTQYF.

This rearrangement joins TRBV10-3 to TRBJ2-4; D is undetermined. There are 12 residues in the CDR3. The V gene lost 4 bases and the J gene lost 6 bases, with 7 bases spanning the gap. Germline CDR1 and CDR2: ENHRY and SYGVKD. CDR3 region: CAISGTINIQYF. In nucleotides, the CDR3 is TGTGCCATCAGTGGGACGATAAACATTCAGTACTTC.

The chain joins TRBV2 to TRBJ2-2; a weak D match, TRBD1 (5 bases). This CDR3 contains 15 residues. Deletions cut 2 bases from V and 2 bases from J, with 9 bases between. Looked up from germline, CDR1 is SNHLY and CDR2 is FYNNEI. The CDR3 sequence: CASSESQGNTGELFF. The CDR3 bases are TGTGCCAGCAGTGAATCGCAGGGCAACACCGGGGAGCTGTTTTTT.